A single count supports the clone carrying this TCR beta chain. Its specificity is not known. The data were taken from a study of shared clonotypes between healthy human individuals. General study results and limits: Researchers sampled only blood; tissue repertoires likely differ.

This CDR3 comprises 14 residues. The germline V gene has CDR1 MNHNY and CDR2 SVGAGI (reference sequence). The V gene lost 4 bases and the J gene lost 0 bases, with 7 bases spanning the gap. TCRdb keeps only in-frame clones here, not all; method: immunoSEQ multiplex PCR. Of about 2.3 million clones listed, approximately 95% were seen once; the top ten hold 0.39%. Sequenced input: naive CD4+ T cells from PBMCs. Sample subset: CD45RA+ positively selected. The TCR was taken from a man in his late teens or twenties in good health. Some clones in this sample may be carry-over from other donors' samples. The chain joins TRBV6-6 to TRBJ1-5; D is unresolved. This CDR3 reads CASSFKNSNQPQHF. The CDR3 DNA is TGTGCCAGCAGTTTCAAGAATAGCAATCAGCCCCAGCATTTT.